This T cell receptor delta chain was recorded in a study of gamma-delta T cells after stem cell transplantation. The CDR3 is made up of 21 amino acids. Germline V gene sequence: CDR1 GEAIGNYY, CDR2 EKD. TCRdb re-called clones from the RT-PCR reads using CATT. This table holds about 5,000 delta-chain clones, more than 1.5% found once. This clone was found a few times. TCRdb attributes to this sequence the protein of a much larger clone, which differs from the DNA translation at residue 15; a read error is likely, and the protein displayed is translated from the DNA. The specimen was gamma-delta T cells. The TCR sequence derives from a human donor. It is not recorded whose cells these are; they may come from a transplant donor. The V and J genes are TRDV2 and TRDJ3, with D perhaps matching TRDD3 (6 bases). CDR3 loop: CACDTAERGRDNPWETRQMFF. DNA of the CDR3: TGTGCCTGTGACACCGCGGAGAGAGGGAGGGATAACCCCTGGGAAACCCGACAGATGTTTTTC.